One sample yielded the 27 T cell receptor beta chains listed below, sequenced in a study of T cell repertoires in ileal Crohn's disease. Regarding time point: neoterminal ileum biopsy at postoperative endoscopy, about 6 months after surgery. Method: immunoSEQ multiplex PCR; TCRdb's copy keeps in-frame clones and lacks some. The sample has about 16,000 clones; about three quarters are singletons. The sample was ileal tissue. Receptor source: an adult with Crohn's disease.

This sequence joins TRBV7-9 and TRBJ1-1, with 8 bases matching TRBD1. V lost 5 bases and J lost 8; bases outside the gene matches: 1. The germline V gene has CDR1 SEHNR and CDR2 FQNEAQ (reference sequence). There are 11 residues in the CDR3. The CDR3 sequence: CASSRDREAFF. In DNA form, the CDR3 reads TGTGCCAGCAGCCGGGACAGGGAAGCTTTCTTT.

The CDR3: CASNEFQGRTNYGYTF. The CDR3 DNA sequence: TGTGCCAGCAACGAGTTCCAGGGGCGCACTAACTATGGCTACACCTTC. The rearrangement uses TRBV2 and TRBJ1-2; a weak D match, TRBD1 (6 bases). V lost 7 bases to trimming and J lost 0 bases, with 18 bases between them. The CDR3 contains 16 residues. Germline CDR1 reads SNHLY; CDR2 reads FYNNEI.

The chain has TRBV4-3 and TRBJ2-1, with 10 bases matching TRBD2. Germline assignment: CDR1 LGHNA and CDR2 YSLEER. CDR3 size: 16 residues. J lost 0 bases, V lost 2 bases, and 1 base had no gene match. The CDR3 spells CASSQIAGGSYNEQFF. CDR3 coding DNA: TGCGCCAGCAGCCAAATAGCGGGGGGCTCCTACAATGAGCAGTTCTTC.

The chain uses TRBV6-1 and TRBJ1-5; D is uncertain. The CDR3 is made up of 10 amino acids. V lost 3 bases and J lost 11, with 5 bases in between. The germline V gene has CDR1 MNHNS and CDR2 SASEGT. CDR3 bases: TGTGCCAGCAGTGAGGGCACCCAGCATTTT. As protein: CASSEGTQHF.

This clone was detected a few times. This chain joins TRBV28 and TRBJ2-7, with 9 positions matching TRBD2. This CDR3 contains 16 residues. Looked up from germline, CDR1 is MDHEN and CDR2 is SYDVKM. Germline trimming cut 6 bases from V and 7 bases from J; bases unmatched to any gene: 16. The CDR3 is CASRSTHVDLAGEQYF. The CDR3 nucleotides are TGTGCCAGCAGGTCGACTCACGTGGATCTAGCGGGGGAGCAGTACTTC. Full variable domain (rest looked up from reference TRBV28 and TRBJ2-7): DVKVTQSSRYLVKRTGEKVFLECVQDMDHENMFWYRQDPGLGLRLIYFSYDVKMKEKGDIPEGYSVSREKKERFSLILESASTNQTSMYLCASRSTHVDLAGEQYFGPGTRLTVT.

The CDR3 nucleotides read TGTGCCTGGAGTGTGGAGGGGAATCAGCCCCAGCATTTT. Its translation: CAWSVEGNQPQHF. The chain carries TRBV30 and TRBJ1-5, with a possible D match to TRBD1 (5 bases). CDR3 length: 13 residues. V was clipped by 0 bases and J by 4 bases, with 7 bases between them. The germline CDR1 and CDR2 sequences are GTSNPN and SVGIG (reference sequence).

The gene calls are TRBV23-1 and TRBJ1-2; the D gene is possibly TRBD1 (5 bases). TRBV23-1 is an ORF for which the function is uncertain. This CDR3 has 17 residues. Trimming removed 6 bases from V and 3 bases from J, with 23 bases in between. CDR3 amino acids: CASSSPPRSGGDYGYTF. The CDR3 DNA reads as TGCGCCAGCAGCTCTCCCCCCCGGTCCGGGGGGGACTATGGCTACACCTTC.

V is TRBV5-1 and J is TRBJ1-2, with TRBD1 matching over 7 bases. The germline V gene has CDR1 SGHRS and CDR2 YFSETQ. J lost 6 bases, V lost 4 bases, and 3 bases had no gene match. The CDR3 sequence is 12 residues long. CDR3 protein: CASSIDRDGYTF. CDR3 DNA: TGCGCCAGCAGCATAGACAGGGATGGCTACACCTTC.

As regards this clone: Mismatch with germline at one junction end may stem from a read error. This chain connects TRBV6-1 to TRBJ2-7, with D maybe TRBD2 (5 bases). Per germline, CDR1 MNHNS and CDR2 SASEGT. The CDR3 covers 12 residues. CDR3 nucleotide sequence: TGTGCCAGCAGTGAATCACGGAGGAAAACCTTCTTC. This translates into CASSESRRKTFF.

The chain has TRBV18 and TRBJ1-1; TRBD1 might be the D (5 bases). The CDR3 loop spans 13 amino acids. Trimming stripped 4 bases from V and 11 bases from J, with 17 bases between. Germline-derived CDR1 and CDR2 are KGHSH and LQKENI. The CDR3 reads CASSLSEGRVAFF. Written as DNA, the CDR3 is TGTGCCAGCTCACTATCGGAGGGGCGAGTTGCTTTCTTT.

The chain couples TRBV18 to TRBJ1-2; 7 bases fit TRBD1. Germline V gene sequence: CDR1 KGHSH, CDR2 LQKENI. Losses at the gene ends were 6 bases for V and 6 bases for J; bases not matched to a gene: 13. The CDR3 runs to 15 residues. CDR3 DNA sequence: TGTGCCAGCTCCCCAGGGGGACTCCGAGGAGATGGCTACACCTTC. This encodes CASSPGGLRGDGYTF. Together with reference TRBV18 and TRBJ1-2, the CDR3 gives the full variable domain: NAGVMQNPRHLVRRRGQEARLRCSPMKGHSHVYWYRQLPEEGLKFMVYLQKENIIDESGMPKERFSAEFPKEGPSILRIQQVVRGDSAAYFCASSPGGLRGDGYTFGSGTRLTVV.

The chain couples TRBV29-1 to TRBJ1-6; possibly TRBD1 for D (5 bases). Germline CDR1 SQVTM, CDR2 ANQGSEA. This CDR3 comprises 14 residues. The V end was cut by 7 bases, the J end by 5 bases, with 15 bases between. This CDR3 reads CSAGDGTHNSPLHF. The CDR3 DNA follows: TGCAGCGCGGGGGACGGAACTCATAATTCACCCCTCCACTTT.

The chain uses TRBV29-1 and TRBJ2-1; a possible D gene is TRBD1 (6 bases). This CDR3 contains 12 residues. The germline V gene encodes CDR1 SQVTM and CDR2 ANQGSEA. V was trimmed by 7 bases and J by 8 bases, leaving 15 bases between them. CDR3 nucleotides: TGCAGCGCCGAACAGGGTCTGGATGAGCAGTTCTTC. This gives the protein CSAEQGLDEQFF.

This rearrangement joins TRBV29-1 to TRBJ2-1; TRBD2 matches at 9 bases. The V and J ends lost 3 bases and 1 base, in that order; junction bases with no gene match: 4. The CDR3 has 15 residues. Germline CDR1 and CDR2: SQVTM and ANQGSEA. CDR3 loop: CSVDVAGGSYNEQFF. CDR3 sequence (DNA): TGCAGCGTTGATGTGGCGGGAGGGTCCTACAATGAGCAGTTCTTC.

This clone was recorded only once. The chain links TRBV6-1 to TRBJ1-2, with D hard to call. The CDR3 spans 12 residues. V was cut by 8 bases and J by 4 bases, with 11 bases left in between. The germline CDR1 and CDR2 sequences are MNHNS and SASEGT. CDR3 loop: CASSEIFYGYTF. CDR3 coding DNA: TGTGCCAGCTCGGAGATCTTCTATGGCTACACCTTC.

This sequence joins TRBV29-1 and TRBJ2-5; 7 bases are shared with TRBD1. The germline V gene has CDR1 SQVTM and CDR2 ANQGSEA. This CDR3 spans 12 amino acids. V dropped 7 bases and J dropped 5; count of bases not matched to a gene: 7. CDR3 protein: CSARTGGETQYF. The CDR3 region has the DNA TGCAGCGCCAGGACAGGCGGGGAGACCCAGTACTTC.

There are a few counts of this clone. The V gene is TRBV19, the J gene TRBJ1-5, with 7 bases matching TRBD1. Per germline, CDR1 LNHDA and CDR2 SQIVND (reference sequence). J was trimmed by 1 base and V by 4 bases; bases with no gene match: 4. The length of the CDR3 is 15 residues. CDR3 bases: TGTGCCAGTAGTAAGGGGGCGCAGAGCAATCAGCCCCAGCATTTT. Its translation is CASSKGAQSNQPQHF.

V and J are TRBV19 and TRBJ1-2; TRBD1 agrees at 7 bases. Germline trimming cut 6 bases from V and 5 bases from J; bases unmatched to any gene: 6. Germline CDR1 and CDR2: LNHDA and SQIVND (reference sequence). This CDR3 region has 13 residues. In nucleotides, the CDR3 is TGTGCCAGTAGCCCTACAGGGGCATATGGCTACACCTTC. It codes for CASSPTGAYGYTF.

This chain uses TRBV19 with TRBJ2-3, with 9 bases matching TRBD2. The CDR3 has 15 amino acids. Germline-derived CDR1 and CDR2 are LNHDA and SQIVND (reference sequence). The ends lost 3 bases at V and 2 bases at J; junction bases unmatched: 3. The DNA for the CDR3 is TGTGCCAGTAGTATTTCTAGCGGGGTCACAGATACGCAGTATTTT. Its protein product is CASSISSGVTDTQYF. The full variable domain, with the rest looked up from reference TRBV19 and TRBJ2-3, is DGGITQSPKYLFRKEGQNVTLSCEQNLNHDAMYWYRQDPGQGLRLIYYSQIVNDFQKGDIAEGYSVSREKKESFPLTVTSAQKNPTAFYLCASSISSGVTDTQYFGPGTRLTVL.

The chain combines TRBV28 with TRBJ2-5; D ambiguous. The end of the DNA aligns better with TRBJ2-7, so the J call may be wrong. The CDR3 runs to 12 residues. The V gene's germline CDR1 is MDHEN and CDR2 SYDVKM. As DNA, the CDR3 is TGTGCCAGCAGTTTTAACTCCTACGAGCAGTACTTC. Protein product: CASSFNSYEQYF.

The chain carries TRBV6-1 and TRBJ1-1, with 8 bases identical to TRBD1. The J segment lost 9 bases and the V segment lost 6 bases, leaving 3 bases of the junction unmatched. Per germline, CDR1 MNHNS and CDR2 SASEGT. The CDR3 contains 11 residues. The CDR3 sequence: CASRRQGKAFF. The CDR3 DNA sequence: TGTGCCAGCAGGAGACAGGGGAAAGCTTTCTTT.

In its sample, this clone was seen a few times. In DNA, the CDR3 is TGTGCCAGCAGCCAAGAAATAAACACTGAAGCTTTCTTT. It codes for CASSQEINTEAFF. The gene calls are TRBV4-2 and TRBJ1-1; no firm D call. V was clipped by 0 bases and J by 2 bases, with 4 bases between them. Germline CDR1 LGHNA, CDR2 YNFKEQ. The CDR3 covers 13 residues.

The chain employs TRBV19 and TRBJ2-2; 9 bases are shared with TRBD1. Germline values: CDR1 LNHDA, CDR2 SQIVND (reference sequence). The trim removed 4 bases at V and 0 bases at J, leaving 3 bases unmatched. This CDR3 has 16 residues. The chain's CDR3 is CASSKDRGANTGELFF. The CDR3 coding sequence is TGTGCCAGTAGTAAGGACAGGGGCGCGAACACCGGGGAGCTGTTTTTT.

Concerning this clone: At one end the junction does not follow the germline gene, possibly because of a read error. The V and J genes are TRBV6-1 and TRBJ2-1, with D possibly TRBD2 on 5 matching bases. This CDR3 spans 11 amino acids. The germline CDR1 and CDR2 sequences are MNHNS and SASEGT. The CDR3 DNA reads TGTGCCAGCAGAACCAAGTGGGAGAAGGTCTTC. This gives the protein CASRTKWEKVF.

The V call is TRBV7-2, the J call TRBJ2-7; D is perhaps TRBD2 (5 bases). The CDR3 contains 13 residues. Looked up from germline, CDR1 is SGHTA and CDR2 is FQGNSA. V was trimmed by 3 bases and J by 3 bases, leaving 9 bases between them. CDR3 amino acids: CASSFERIYEQYF. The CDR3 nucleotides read TGTGCCAGCAGCTTTGAGCGGATCTACGAGCAGTACTTC.

In DNA, the CDR3 is TGTGCCAGCAGTGAAGATCGGCTAGATTTCCACGAGCAGTACTTC. It translates to CASSEDRLDFHEQYF. The chain uses TRBV2 and TRBJ2-7; D remains ambiguous. From germline, CDR1 is SNHLY and CDR2 FYNNEI. V lost 1 base and J 5 bases, leaving 15 bases between the germline ends. The CDR3 runs 15 residues.

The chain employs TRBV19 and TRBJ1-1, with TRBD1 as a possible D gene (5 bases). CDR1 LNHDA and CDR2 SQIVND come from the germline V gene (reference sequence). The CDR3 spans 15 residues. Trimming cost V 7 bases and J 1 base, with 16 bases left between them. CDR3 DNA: TGTGCCAGTAAGGAGCCGGGGGGGAGGAACACTGAAGCTTTCTTT. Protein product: CASKEPGGRNTEAFF.